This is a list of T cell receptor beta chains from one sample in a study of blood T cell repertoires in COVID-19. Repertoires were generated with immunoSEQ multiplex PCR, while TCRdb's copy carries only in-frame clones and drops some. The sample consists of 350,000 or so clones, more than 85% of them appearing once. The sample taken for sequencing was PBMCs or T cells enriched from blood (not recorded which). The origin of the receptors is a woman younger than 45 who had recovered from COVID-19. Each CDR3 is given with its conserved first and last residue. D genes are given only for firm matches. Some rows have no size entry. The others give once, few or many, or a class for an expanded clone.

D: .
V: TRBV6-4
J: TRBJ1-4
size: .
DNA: TGTGCCAGCAGTGTTATCGGTGGTGAAAAACTGTTTTTT
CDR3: CASSVIGGEKLFF

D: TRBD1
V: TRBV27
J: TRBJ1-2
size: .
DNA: TGTGCCAGCAGTCCCCGACAGGGGACCTTTAACTATGGCTACACCTTC
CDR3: CASSPRQGTFNYGYTF

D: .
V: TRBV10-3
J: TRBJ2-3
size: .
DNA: TGTGCCATCAGTGCTGGCAGGACAGATACGCAGTATTTT
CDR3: CAISAGRTDTQYF

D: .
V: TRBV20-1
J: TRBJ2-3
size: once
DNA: TGCAGTGCCTATGACGGAGGGGCGCAGTATTTT
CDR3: CSAYDGGAQYF

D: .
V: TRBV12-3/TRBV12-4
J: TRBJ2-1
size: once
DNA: TGTGCCAGCAGTTTAGACCGGTACAATGAGCAGTTCTTC
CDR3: CASSLDRYNEQFF

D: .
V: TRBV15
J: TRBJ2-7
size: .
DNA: TGTGCCACCAGCAACGCTGCTAGACAGGTTGGAGACGAGCAGTACTTC
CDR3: CATSNAARQVGDEQYF

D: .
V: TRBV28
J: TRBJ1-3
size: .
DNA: TGTGCCAGCACCGGGGGGCTGGGTTTCTCTGGAAACACCATATATTTT
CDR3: CASTGGLGFSGNTIYF

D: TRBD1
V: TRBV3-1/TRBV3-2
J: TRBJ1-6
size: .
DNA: TGTGCCAGCAGCCATTCCGGGACAGCCTCTAACTCACCCCTCCACTTT
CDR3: CASSHSGTASNSPLHF

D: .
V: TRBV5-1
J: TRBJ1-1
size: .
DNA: TGCGCCAGCAGCTTGGTAAGTGCAGGCTCCACTGAAGCTTTCTTT
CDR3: CASSLVSAGSTEAFF

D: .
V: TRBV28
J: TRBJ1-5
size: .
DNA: TGTGCCAGCAGCTCCCTAAGCGAGATCCGTCAGCCCCAGCATTTT
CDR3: CASSSLSEIRQPQHF

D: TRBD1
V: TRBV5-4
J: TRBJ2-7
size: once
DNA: TGTGCCAGCAGCCCGGGACAGCGAAACTCCTACGAGCAGTACTTC
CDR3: CASSPGQRNSYEQYF